The rows below give T cell receptor beta chains drawn from one sample of a study of cytomegalovirus exposure and HLA in healthy donors. Produced via immunoSEQ multiplex PCR; TCRdb's table is partial and in-frame only. The repertoire holds just under 95,000 clones, with under 85% as singletons. Sequenced input: PBMCs. Receptors originate from a man between 45 and 60 years old in good health and CMV-seropositive. Each CDR3 is given with its conserved first and last residue. The D gene is left open where the match is weak. The size of a clone is reported for some rows only, either as once, few or many, or as a class for expanded clones.

clone_size,v_call,d_call,cdr3_length,j_call,cdr3_aa,cdr3_nt
NA,TRBV10-3,TRBD2,17,TRBJ2-5,CAISESRAGGPGETQYF,TGTGCCATCAGTGAGTCGCGAGCGGGGGGGCCGGGGGAGACCCAGTACTTC
NA,TRBV25-1,TRBD2,14,TRBJ2-7,CASSDSGGVLEQYF,TGTGCCAGCAGTGATAGCGGGGGGGTCCTCGAGCAGTACTTC
few,TRBV6-5,TRBD2,16,TRBJ2-7,CASSYDTSGRSYEQYF,TGTGCCAGCAGTTACGATACTAGCGGGCGCTCCTACGAGCAGTACTTC
NA,TRBV5-4,TRBD2,18,TRBJ2-2,CASSQRTTSGGLAGELFF,TGTGCCAGCAGCCAGCGTACTACTAGCGGGGGCCTGGCCGGGGAGCTGTTTTTT
NA,TRBV2,TRBD1,17,TRBJ2-4,CASRDGWGTGGKNIQYF,TGTGCCAGCAGGGACGGATGGGGGACAGGGGGCAAAAACATTCAGTACTTC
NA,TRBV7-2,NA,14,TRBJ2-7,CASSRTVGGYEQYF,TGTGCCAGCAGCCGCACTGTGGGGGGCTACGAGCAGTACTTC
NA,TRBV7-9,TRBD1,15,TRBJ1-6,CASSSGQGEDSPLHF,TGTGCCAGCAGCTCGGGACAGGGGGAAGATTCACCCCTCCACTTT
NA,TRBV19,NA,12,TRBJ2-3,CASRQGVDTQYF,TGTGCCAGTAGGCAGGGCGTAGATACGCAGTATTTT
NA,TRBV4-2,TRBD1,15,TRBJ1-4,CASSPPGQGNEKLFF,TGTGCCAGCAGCCCGCCGGGACAGGGGAATGAAAAACTGTTTTTT
NA,TRBV7-9,NA,15,TRBJ2-1,CASSRSQTMGGEQFF,TGTGCCAGCAGCCGGAGTCAGACCATGGGAGGAGAGCAGTTCTTC
NA,TRBV30,NA,13,TRBJ1-1,CASQGTSHTEAFF,TGTGCCTCCCAGGGTACCAGCCACACTGAAGCTTTCTTT
NA,TRBV7-9,NA,13,TRBJ2-3,CASSLGTEYTQYF,TGTGCCAGCAGCTTAGGGACAGAGTACACGCAGTATTTT
NA,TRBV9,NA,15,TRBJ2-7,CASSVELGASYEQYF,TGTGCCAGCAGCGTAGAGTTAGGAGCCTCCTACGAGCAGTACTTC
NA,TRBV28,TRBD2,15,TRBJ2-1,CASSLSLAGYNEQFF,TGTGCCAGCAGTTTAAGTCTAGCGGGCTACAATGAGCAGTTCTTC
once,TRBV30,NA,16,TRBJ1-4,CAWRGGQGTTNEKLFF,TGTGCCTGGAGGGGGGGGCAGGGAACAACTAATGAAAAACTGTTTTTT
once,TRBV18,TRBD1,15,TRBJ1-5,CASSSGQMIYQPQHF,TGTGCCAGCTCATCGGGACAGATGATATATCAGCCCCAGCATTTT
NA,TRBV6-5,TRBD1,14,TRBJ1-2,CASSPRDRAYGYTF,TGTGCCAGCAGCCCCCGGGACAGGGCCTATGGCTACACCTTC
NA,TRBV6-5,TRBD1,13,TRBJ2-7,CASSYGTGYEQYF,TGTGCCAGCAGTTACGGGACAGGCTACGAGCAGTACTTC
NA,TRBV4-3,TRBD2,16,TRBJ2-3,CASSPEAGGLTDTQYF,TGCGCCAGCAGCCCGGAAGCGGGGGGTTTGACAGATACGCAGTATTTT
NA,TRBV7-9,NA,11,TRBJ2-5,CASSRSQAVYF,TGTGCCAGCAGTAGGTCACAGGCGGTGTACTTC
few,TRBV19,TRBD1,13,TRBJ1-5,CASSGTGDQPQHF,TGTGCCAGTTCCGGGACAGGGGACCAGCCCCAGCATTTT
NA,TRBV9,TRBD2,18,TRBJ2-3,CASSVGGVSGDLRDTQYF,TGTGCCAGCAGCGTAGGAGGGGTTAGCGGGGACCTTCGGGATACGCAGTATTTT
NA,TRBV7-9,NA,13,TRBJ1-1,CASSSPTGFEAFF,TGTGCCAGCAGCTCCCCTACAGGGTTTGAAGCTTTCTTT
NA,TRBV19,TRBD1,15,TRBJ1-1,CASSMGVRGLVEAFF,TGTGCCAGTAGTATGGGGGTGAGGGGGCTGGTGGAAGCTTTCTTT
NA,TRBV4-2,NA,14,TRBJ1-5,CASSQGGQEQPQNF,TGTGCCAGCAGCCAGGGCGGGCAGGAGCAGCCCCAGAATTTT
NA,TRBV7-9,TRBD1,12,TRBJ2-5,CASSLPGTARHF,TGTGCCAGCAGCTTACCCGGGACAGCCCGGCACTTC
few,TRBV10-3,NA,16,TRBJ2-3,CAIRPKEGLGADTQYF,TGTGCCATCAGGCCGAAGGAGGGACTGGGGGCAGATACGCAGTATTTT
NA,TRBV4-1,TRBD1,15,TRBJ1-4,CASSTPGQGKEKLFF,TGCGCCAGCAGTACCCCGGGACAGGGGAAAGAAAAACTGTTTTTT
NA,TRBV7-9,NA,17,TRBJ2-7,CSSSLGEGQGSTYEQYF,TGTTCCAGCAGCTTAGGAGAGGGCCAGGGGTCCACCTACGAGCAGTACTTC
NA,TRBV5-1,NA,14,TRBJ1-5,CASSLGQANQPQHF,TGCGCCAGCAGCTTGGGGCAGGCAAATCAGCCCCAGCATTTT
NA,TRBV2,TRBD1,14,TRBJ1-2,CASSNRGLDYGYTF,TGTGCCAGCAGTAACAGGGGGCTCGACTATGGCTACACCTTC
NA,TRBV29-1,TRBD1,14,TRBJ1-2,CSVTGFGVVGGYTF,TGCAGCGTGACAGGGTTTGGGGTGGTGGGCGGCTACACCTTC
NA,TRBV4-3,TRBD2,18,TRBJ2-1,CASSQAGNLGGNYNEQFF,TGCGCCAGCAGCCAAGCCGGCAACCTGGGGGGGAATTACAATGAGCAGTTCTTC
once,TRBV10-3,TRBD1,17,TRBJ1-4,CAISPGQGIASNEKLFF,TGTGCCATCAGCCCGGGACAGGGGATAGCGTCTAATGAAAAACTGTTTTTT
NA,TRBV27,TRBD1,14,TRBJ1-2,CASTGGTGVNGYTF,TGTGCCAGCACTGGCGGGACAGGGGTTAATGGCTACACCTTC
NA,TRBV7-9,NA,16,TRBJ2-3,CASSFFSPGGTDTQYF,TGTGCCAGCAGCTTCTTTTCGCCGGGGGGCACAGATACGCAGTATTTT
NA,TRBV19,NA,16,TRBJ2-2,CASSSRFGGSDGELFF,TGTGCCAGTAGCTCCCGGTTCGGGGGATCGGACGGGGAGCTGTTTTTT
NA,TRBV19,TRBD1,14,TRBJ2-7,CASSIEAGGGEQYF,TGTGCCAGTAGTATTGAGGCAGGGGGCGGCGAGCAGTACTTC
NA,TRBV5-6,TRBD1,15,TRBJ1-1,CASSPGQRMSTEAFF,TGTGCCAGCAGCCCGGGACAGAGAATGAGCACTGAAGCTTTCTTT